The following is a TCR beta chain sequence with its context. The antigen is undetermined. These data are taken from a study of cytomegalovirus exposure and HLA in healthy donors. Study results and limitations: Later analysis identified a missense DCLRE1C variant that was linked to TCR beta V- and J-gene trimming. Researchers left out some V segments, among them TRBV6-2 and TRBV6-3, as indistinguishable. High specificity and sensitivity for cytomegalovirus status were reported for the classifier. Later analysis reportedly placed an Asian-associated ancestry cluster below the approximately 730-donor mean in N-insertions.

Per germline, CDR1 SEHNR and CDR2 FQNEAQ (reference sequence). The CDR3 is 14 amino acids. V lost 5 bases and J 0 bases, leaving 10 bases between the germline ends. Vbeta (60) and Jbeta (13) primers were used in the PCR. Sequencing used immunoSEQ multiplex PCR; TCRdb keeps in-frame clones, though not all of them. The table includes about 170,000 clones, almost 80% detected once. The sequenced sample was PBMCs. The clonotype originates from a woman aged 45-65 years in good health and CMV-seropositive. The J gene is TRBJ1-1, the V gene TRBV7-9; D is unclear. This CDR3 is CASSVAGMNTEAFF. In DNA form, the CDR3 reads TGTGCCAGCAGCGTTGCGGGGATGAACACTGAAGCTTTCTTT. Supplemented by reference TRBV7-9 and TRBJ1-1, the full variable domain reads DTGVSQNPRHKITKRGQNVTFRCDPISEHNRLYWYRQTLGQGPEFLTYFQNEAQLEKSRLLSDRFSAERPKGSFSTLEIQRTEQGDSAMYLCASSVAGMNTEAFFGQGTRLTVV.